There are many counts of the clone carrying this T cell receptor (beta chain). This entry comes from a study of T-cell reconstitution after alpha-beta-depleted transplantation in children. V gave up 5 bases and J gave up 1 base, with 12 bases separating them. Germline assignment: CDR1 DFQATT and CDR2 SNEGSKA (reference sequence). The CDR3 covers 14 residues. For TCRbeta, the library was prepared with unique molecular identifiers. TCRdb fed the PCR reads into MiXCR, producing one record per CDR3 protein. This table has about 690,000 distinct CDR3 sequences, roughly 17% appearing once. The J gene is TRBJ1-5, the V gene TRBV20-1; weak D call: TRBD1 (6 bases). The TCR originated in a human donor who donated a stem cell graft to a child with acute myeloid leukemia. The sample in question was PBMCs from the stem cell graft donor, obtained from the stem cell graft. The CDR3 DNA reads TGCAGTGCTCACTCGGACAGAAGCAATCAGCCCCAGCATTTT. Amino acid sequence: CSAHSDRSNQPQHF.